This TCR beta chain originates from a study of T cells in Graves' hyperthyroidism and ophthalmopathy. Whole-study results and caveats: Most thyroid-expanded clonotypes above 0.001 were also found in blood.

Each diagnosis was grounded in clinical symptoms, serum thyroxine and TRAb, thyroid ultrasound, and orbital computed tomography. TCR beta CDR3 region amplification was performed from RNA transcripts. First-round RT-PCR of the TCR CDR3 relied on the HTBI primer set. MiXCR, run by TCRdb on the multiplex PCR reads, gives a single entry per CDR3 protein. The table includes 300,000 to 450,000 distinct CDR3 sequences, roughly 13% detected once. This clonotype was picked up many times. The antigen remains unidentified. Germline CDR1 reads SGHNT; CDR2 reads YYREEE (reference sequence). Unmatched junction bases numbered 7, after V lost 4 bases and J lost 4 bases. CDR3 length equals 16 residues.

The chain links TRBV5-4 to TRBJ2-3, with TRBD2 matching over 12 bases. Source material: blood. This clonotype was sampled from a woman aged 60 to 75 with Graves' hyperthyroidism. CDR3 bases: TGTGCCAGCAGCATTAGACTAGCGGGAGTCGCAGATACGCAGTATTTT. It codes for CASSIRLAGVADTQYF. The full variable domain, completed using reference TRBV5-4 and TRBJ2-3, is ETGVTQSPTHLIKTRGQQVTLRCSSQSGHNTVSWYQQALGQGPQFIFQYYREEENGRGNFPPRFSGLQFPNYSSELNVNALELDDSALYLCASSIRLAGVADTQYFGPGTRLTVL.